These 5 T cell receptor beta chains were all obtained from the same sample, sequenced in a study of beta chain features in type 1 diabetes. Expressed TCRB transcripts were sequenced because the entire RNA isolate underwent reverse transcription. The protocol was immunoSEQ multiplex PCR, while the TCRdb copy is restricted to in-frame clones and leaves out a portion. The sample includes around 300,000 clones, 7% to 9% of them seen just once. Input material: central memory CD4+ T cells from blood. Receptor source: a woman younger than 30 in good health.

In this sample, this clone turned up a few times. The V call is TRBV6-5, the J call TRBJ1-5, with D possibly matching TRBD1 (6 bases). This CDR3 has 15 amino acids. The germline gives CDR1 MNHEY, CDR2 SVGAGI. Deletions cut 4 bases from V and 1 base from J, with 11 bases between. The CDR3 DNA reads as TGTGCCAGCAGTTTTACAGGGAGCAGCAATCAGCCCCAGCATTTT. This translates into CASSFTGSSNQPQHF.

In regard to this clone: The junction departs from the called germline gene at one end, perhaps through a read error. The chain links TRBV6-5 to TRBJ1-2; D unresolved. The CDR3 is made up of 14 amino acids. The V gene's germline CDR1 is MNHEY and CDR2 SVGAGI. The CDR3, as DNA: TGTGCCATCAGTGAGTCGGCGGTGAACTATGGCTACACCTTC. It encodes CAISESAVNYGYTF.

This clone was detected many times. The chain carries TRBV6-1 and TRBJ2-1; TRBD1 or TRBD2 may be the D gene (7 bases each). The CDR3 extends over 15 amino acids. The germline V gene encodes CDR1 MNHNS and CDR2 SASEGT. V was pared by 8 bases and J by 4 bases, with 18 bases between. The CDR3 DNA follows: TGTGCCAGCCAGGGGGGCGGGAGTGGGTACAATGAGCAGTTCTTC. It translates to CASQGGGSGYNEQFF.

This clone was counted a few times. The chain is built from TRBV5-6 and TRBJ2-5; D may correspond to TRBD1 or TRBD2 (5 bases each). The CDR3 runs to 14 residues. The V end lost 4 bases, the J end lost 0 bases, and 10 bases lay between the germline ends. Germline V gene sequence: CDR1 SGHDT, CDR2 YYEEEE. CDR3 sequence reads: CASSRGRYQETQYF. CDR3 DNA sequence: TGTGCCAGCAGCCGGGGACGGTACCAAGAGACCCAGTACTTC.

CDR3 protein: CASSAGSQETQYF. The DNA for the CDR3 is TGCGCCAGCTCTGCAGGGAGCCAAGAGACCCAGTACTTC. The chain employs TRBV5-1 and TRBJ2-5; D assignment may be TRBD1 or TRBD2 (5 bases each). V dropped 7 bases and J dropped 1 base, with 11 bases sitting between them. The CDR3 length is 13 residues. Looked up from germline, CDR1 is SGHRS and CDR2 is YFSETQ.